The clone carrying this T cell receptor (beta chain) was detected ten times or more. Its antigen is as yet unknown. A J-beta primer mix and a sample-barcoded 5' primer were used in a second PCR of about 6 to 12 cycles. In TCRdb, the 5' RACE reads were re-called with MiXCR into one record per CDR3 protein. Among 1.5 million to 2 million distinct CDR3 sequences listed, about 28% were seen once. This record belongs to a study of blood T cells in healthy people across ages. Study-wide context: There was about one barcoded beta molecule captured by template switching per two T cells.

Findings and limits, study-wide: More naive CD4+ cells and higher diversity marked long-lived donors relative to aged donors.

The sequenced material came from blood. The clonotype comes from a woman aged 25-40 years in good health.

CDR3: CATSGQGIGNEQFF. Written as DNA, the CDR3 is TGTGCCACCAGTGGACAGGGTATCGGCAATGAGCAGTTCTTC. J is TRBJ2-1 and V is TRBV24-1, with 7 bases matching TRBD1. The V gene's germline CDR1 is KGHDR and CDR2 SFDVKD. Germline trimming cut 5 bases from V and 6 bases from J; bases unmatched to any gene: 6. The length of the CDR3 is 14 residues.